This TCR beta chain derives from a study of response to subunit inactivated influenza vaccine. Overall study results and limits: Seasonal influenza vaccination, on each occasion, was suggested by the authors to recruit few new T cells.

The CDR3 consists of 15 residues. V dropped 1 base and J dropped 1 base, with 11 bases sitting between them. The germline gives CDR1 LGHNA, CDR2 YNFKEQ. TCRdb passed the RT-PCR reads through MiXCR, listing each CDR3 protein once. The sample has roughly 570,000 distinct CDR3 sequences, 12% to 15% seen once. This clonotype was found a few times. The antigen is not known. The clonotype originates from a man aged 45-60 years who received an inactivated influenza vaccine. The chain joins TRBV4-2 to TRBJ2-7; D possibly corresponds to TRBD2 (5 bases). This specimen consisted of PBMCs from blood, obtained 11 to 12 days after vaccination. The DNA for the CDR3 is TGTGCCAGCAGCCAAGTTATAGAGCGGTCCTACGAGCAGTACTTC. It specifies CASSQVIERSYEQYF.